The 23 T cell receptor beta chains in this list originate from one sample, sequenced in a study of blood T cell repertoires in COVID-19. This table comes from immunoSEQ multiplex PCR, and its TCRdb copy is limited to in-frame clones, with some not included. This table holds roughly 86,000 clones, approximately 86% found once. Sequencing input: peripheral blood. The receptors were sampled from a woman aged 80 or over with COVID-19, enrolled during active disease.

This chain links TRBV5-4 with TRBJ2-2; TRBD2 matches at 11 bases. CDR3 length: 16 amino acids. Germline CDR1 is SGHNT and CDR2 is YYREEE (reference sequence). V was pared by 7 bases and J by 8 bases, with 13 bases of the junction left unmatched. CDR3 residues: CASQILAGLADGELFF. The CDR3 DNA reads as TGTGCCAGCCAGATCCTAGCGGGACTAGCGGATGGGGAGCTGTTTTTT.

This clone was seen a single time. The chain couples TRBV24-1 to TRBJ2-3; unclear D gene. Per the germline V gene, CDR1 is KGHDR and CDR2 is SFDVKD. The V end was cut by 3 bases, the J end by 2 bases, with 2 bases between. The CDR3 has 12 residues. The chain's CDR3 is CATSDHTDTQYF. The CDR3 nucleotides read TGTGCCACCAGTGATCACACAGATACGCAGTATTTT.

The V and J genes are TRBV2 and TRBJ1-4; D unresolved. The CDR3 runs to 12 residues. The V gene's germline CDR1 is SNHLY and CDR2 FYNNEI. V shed 7 bases and J shed 8 bases, with 11 bases lying between them. DNA for the CDR3: TGTGCCAGCAAAGGCAGGCCAGAAAAACTGTTTTTT. It codes for CASKGRPEKLFF.

The gene calls are TRBV2 and TRBJ1-5, with D possibly being TRBD1 (5 bases). The length of the CDR3 is 14 residues. The germline V and J ends were trimmed by 5 bases and 5 bases, with 13 bases remaining between them. Germline CDR1 reads SNHLY; CDR2 reads FYNNEI. The CDR3 region has the DNA TGTGCCAGCAGTACTCAGGGCGGGGATCAGCCCCAGCATTTT. Translation: CASSTQGGDQPQHF.

This clone was found once. The J gene is TRBJ2-2, the V gene TRBV27, with D possibly matching TRBD2 (5 bases). Germline CDR1 reads MNHEY; CDR2 reads SMNVEV (reference sequence). This CDR3 has 13 residues. Trimming removed 4 bases from V and 7 bases from J, with 10 bases in between. CDR3 protein: CASSSGLGGELFF. CDR3 nucleotide sequence: TGTGCCAGCAGTTCCGGACTCGGCGGGGAGCTGTTTTTT.

The rearrangement uses TRBV11-3 and TRBJ2-1, with a weak D call TRBD2 (5 bases). CDR1 and CDR2 (germline): SGHNT, YENEEA. V was cut by 3 bases and J by 1 base, with 10 bases left in between. CDR3 size: 15 residues. The CDR3 spells CASSFRSGSYNEQFF. The CDR3 region has the DNA TGTGCCAGCAGCTTCAGGAGCGGTTCCTACAATGAGCAGTTCTTC.

The chain recombines TRBV7-9 with TRBJ1-4; no clear D gene. This CDR3 comprises 14 residues. V shed 3 bases and J shed 2 bases, with 7 bases lying between them. Germline values: CDR1 SEHNR, CDR2 FQNEAQ (reference sequence). DNA of the CDR3: TGTGCCAGCAGCTTCAGGCAGACTAATGAAAAACTGTTTTTT. It translates to CASSFRQTNEKLFF.

The rearrangement uses TRBV27 and TRBJ2-1; possible D gene TRBD2, 5 bases. The CDR3 runs to 13 residues. Trimming removed 0 bases from V and 7 bases from J, with 7 bases in between. Germline lookup yields CDR1 MNHEY and CDR2 SMNVEV (reference sequence). CDR3 protein: CASSLSDLNEQFF. CDR3 sequence (DNA): TGTGCCAGCAGTTTATCGGACTTGAATGAGCAGTTCTTC.

The chain employs TRBV28 and TRBJ2-1; D may be TRBD2 (5 bases). The CDR3 covers 14 residues. Germline V gene lookup returns CDR1 MDHEN and CDR2 SYDVKM. With 7 bases removed from V and 1 base from J, the gap between germline ends came to 11 bases. The CDR3 nucleotides read TGTGCCAGCACCCCCCCGGGATCCTACAATGAGCAGTTCTTC. Its protein product is CASTPPGSYNEQFF. The complete variable domain, with remaining parts taken from reference TRBV28 and TRBJ2-1, reads DVKVTQSSRYLVKRTGEKVFLECVQDMDHENMFWYRQDPGLGLRLIYFSYDVKMKEKGDIPEGYSVSREKKERFSLILESASTNQTSMYLCASTPPGSYNEQFFGPGTRLTVL.

The rearrangement uses TRBV2 and TRBJ1-2; no clear D gene. The V end lost 9 bases, the J end lost 3 bases, and 8 bases lay between the germline ends. Germline CDR1 and CDR2: SNHLY and FYNNEI. The CDR3 consists of 11 residues. CDR3 DNA: TGTGCCAGTGAGGCGGACTATGGCTACACCTTC. Its translation is CASEADYGYTF. Using reference TRBV2 and TRBJ1-2 for the parts outside the CDR3, the full variable domain is EPEVTQTPSHQVTQMGQEVILRCVPISNHLYFYWYRQILGQKVEFLVSFYNNEISEKSEIFDDQFSVERPDGSNFTLKIRSTKLEDSAMYFCASEADYGYTFGSGTRLTVV.

CDR3 sequence: CASTGGGDANYGYTF. CDR3 in DNA: TGTGCCAGCACTGGAGGAGGAGACGCTAACTATGGCTACACCTTC. J is TRBJ1-2 and V is TRBV28; D not resolved. The CDR3 is 15 amino acids. The ends were cut back, 7 bases at V and 0 bases at J, with 15 bases in the middle. CDR1 MDHEN and CDR2 SYDVKM come from the germline V gene.

CDR3 in amino acids: CASSPVPPGNTIYF. CDR3 nucleotides: TGTGCCAGCTCACCAGTCCCTCCTGGAAACACCATATATTTT. The chain combines TRBV18 with TRBJ1-3; no clear D. This CDR3 has 14 residues. V was cut by 2 bases and J by 2 bases, with 7 bases left in between. Per germline, CDR1 KGHSH and CDR2 LQKENI.

This clone was picked up a small number of times. The J gene is TRBJ1-2, the V gene TRBV4-1; 8 bases line up with TRBD1. Losses at the gene ends were 5 bases for V and 6 bases for J; bases not matched to a gene: 8. Germline CDR1 MGHRA, CDR2 YSYEKL. This CDR3 has 14 amino acids. The CDR3 sequence: CASSRTGSWDGYTF. The CDR3 nucleotides are TGCGCCAGCAGCAGGACAGGGTCGTGGGATGGCTACACCTTC.

This clone was observed a handful of times. The CDR3 DNA reads TGCGCCAGCAACCGGGACAGTTACAATGAGCAGTTCTTC. Amino acid sequence: CASNRDSYNEQFF. J is TRBJ2-1 and V is TRBV4-3; TRBD1 aligns across 7 bases. Germline CDR1 is LGHNA and CDR2 is YSLEER. V trimming: 7 bases; J trimming: 4 bases; junction bases outside the gene matches: 4. The CDR3 runs 13 residues.

V is TRBV6-5 and J is TRBJ2-5, with a tentative D call TRBD1 (5 bases). CDR3 length: 13 residues. Germline loops: CDR1 MNHEY, CDR2 SVGAGI. V was shortened by 4 bases and J by 2 bases, with 8 bases between the two germline ends. The CDR3 spells CASSWTSQETQYF. As DNA, the CDR3 is TGTGCCAGCAGTTGGACATCACAAGAGACCCAGTACTTC.

This chain uses TRBV5-4 with TRBJ1-1; a weak D match, TRBD1 (5 bases). The V and J ends lost 3 bases and 5 bases respectively, with 8 bases between them. CDR1 is SGHNT, CDR2 YYREEE, per germline (reference sequence). CDR3 length equals 12 residues. The CDR3 DNA is TGTGCCAGCAGCTCTCAGGGTACTGAAGCTTTCTTT. Protein: CASSSQGTEAFF. The entire variable domain, with the rest obtained from reference TRBV5-4 and TRBJ1-1, is as follows: ETGVTQSPTHLIKTRGQQVTLRCSSQSGHNTVSWYQQALGQGPQFIFQYYREEENGRGNFPPRFSGLQFPNYSSELNVNALELDDSALYLCASSSQGTEAFFGQGTRLTVV.

The chain employs TRBV24-1 and TRBJ2-2, with 8 bases matching TRBD2. Germline values: CDR1 KGHDR, CDR2 SFDVKD. The ends lost 9 bases at V and 0 bases at J; junction bases unmatched: 2. The CDR3 has 14 amino acids. The CDR3 bases are TGTGCCACCCGGGGACTAGCGAACACCGGGGAGCTGTTTTTT. Its protein is CATRGLANTGELFF.

V and J are TRBV21-1 and TRBJ2-5; the table assigns TRBD2, which was not confirmed against the DNA. TRBV21-1 represents a pseudogene. CDR3 length: 15 residues. The CDR3 coding sequence is TGTGCCAGCACCCCTGGTCGAGGGTACCAAGAGACCCAGTACTTC. Protein product: CASTPGRGYQETQYF.

The V gene is TRBV6-5, the J gene TRBJ1-5; D perhaps matches TRBD1 (6 bases). The ends were cut back, 4 bases at V and 7 bases at J, with 11 bases in the middle. The CDR3 length is 13 residues. The V gene's germline CDR1 is MNHEY and CDR2 SVGAGI. The CDR3 region has the DNA TGTGCCAGCAGTTCTGGGGGGGGCCAGCCCCAGCATTTT. Translating gives CASSSGGGQPQHF.

V usage is TRBV30 and J usage is TRBJ2-7; TRBD2 is a possible D gene (6 bases). This CDR3 has 14 amino acids. CDR1 and CDR2 from the germline V gene are GTSNPN and SVGIG (reference sequence). V lost 3 bases and J 2 bases, leaving 14 bases between the germline ends. Here the CDR3 reads CAWSPDAGTYEQYF. In DNA, the CDR3 is TGTGCCTGGAGCCCGGACGCGGGAACCTACGAGCAGTACTTC.

V gene TRBV11-3 combines with J gene TRBJ2-5; 7 bases map to TRBD2. The CDR3 is 13 amino acids. Per the germline V gene, CDR1 is SGHNT and CDR2 is YENEEA. Trimming took 5 bases from V and 2 from J; bases not matched to a gene: 2. CDR3 sequence (DNA): TGTGCCAGCAGCGTTAGCGGGCAAGAGACCCAGTACTTC. Its protein is CASSVSGQETQYF.

This chain connects TRBV11-3 to TRBJ1-5; D not certain. The V gene lost 1 base and the J gene lost 11 bases, with 15 bases spanning the gap. This CDR3 region has 14 residues. CDR1 is SGHNT, CDR2 YENEEA, per germline. DNA of the CDR3: TGTGCCAGCAGCTTAGGTTATCGTTGGCAAGCCCAGCATTTT. This codes for CASSLGYRWQAQHF.

The V gene is TRBV7-9, the J gene TRBJ1-6; possibly TRBD1 for D (6 bases). This CDR3 has 15 amino acids. Germline CDR1 and CDR2: SEHNR and FQNEAQ (reference sequence). Trimming removed 5 bases at V and 6 bases at J, with 14 bases between. In nucleotides, the CDR3 is TGTGCCAGCAGCCTAGGGGGGGGGCGTAATTCACCCCTCCACTTT. Translation gives CASSLGGGRNSPLHF. Supplemented by reference TRBV7-9 and TRBJ1-6, the full variable domain reads DTGVSQNPRHKITKRGQNVTFRCDPISEHNRLYWYRQTLGQGPEFLTYFQNEAQLEKSRLLSDRFSAERPKGSFSTLEIQRTEQGDSAMYLCASSLGGGRNSPLHFGNGTRLTVT.